The sequence of this T cell receptor (beta chain) was determined in a study of blood T cell repertoires in COVID-19. About the research overall: Spain, Italy and the United States supplied samples that represented acute and convalescent COVID-19.

Authors' analysis steps: Quantification of nucleated cells was approximated via reference gene primer amplification. Profiling relied on immunoSEQ multiplex PCR, and the TCRdb table lists in-frame clones only, not all of them. V and J calls and clone size are copied from that table; D and trimming were computed from the DNA. The repertoire holds about 150,000 clones, with about 87% as singletons. Per the germline V gene, CDR1 is SQVTM and CDR2 is ANQGSEA. V was pared by 7 bases and J by 1 base, with 10 bases between. The CDR3 covers 12 residues. This chain uses TRBV29-1 with TRBJ1-1; D call uncertain. The sample consisted of peripheral blood. This receptor was obtained from a woman at least 80 years old with COVID-19, enrolled during active disease. The CDR3: CSGGAANTEAFF. CDR3 bases: TGCAGCGGAGGAGCAGCGAACACTGAAGCTTTCTTT.